In this sample, the clone carrying this TCR beta chain turned up many times. Its specificity is unknown. The CDR3 is made up of 15 amino acids. CDR1 is MGHDK, CDR2 SYGVNS, per germline. The ends lost 3 bases at V and 2 bases at J; junction bases unmatched: 4. The sample comes from a study of T-cell reconstitution after alpha-beta-depleted transplantation in children. Findings of the study overall: Expanded clones from the graft, numbering several hundred, reportedly supplied alpha-beta T cells about two months after transplant. In some patients, recipient T cells and intrathymic progenitors surviving conditioning explained high day-60 diversity. T-cell numbers and diversity, one year after transplant, stemmed largely from T cells that were newly produced.

Construction of the TCRbeta library involved unique molecular identifiers. One entry per CDR3 protein, called by TCRdb with MiXCR from the PCR reads. The sample includes hundreds of thousands of distinct CDR3 sequences, over 9.5% of them seen just once. The rearrangement links TRBV25-1 to TRBJ1-2, with 9 positions matching TRBD1. The specimen was PBMCs, collected before TCRalphabeta/CD19-depleted stem cell transplant. The origin of this receptor is a boy under three years old with acute myeloid leukemia, due to receive a stem cell transplant. The CDR3 DNA sequence: TGTGCCAGCAGTGAGTCCGGGACAGGGAACTATGGCTACACCTTC. Amino acid sequence: CASSESGTGNYGYTF.